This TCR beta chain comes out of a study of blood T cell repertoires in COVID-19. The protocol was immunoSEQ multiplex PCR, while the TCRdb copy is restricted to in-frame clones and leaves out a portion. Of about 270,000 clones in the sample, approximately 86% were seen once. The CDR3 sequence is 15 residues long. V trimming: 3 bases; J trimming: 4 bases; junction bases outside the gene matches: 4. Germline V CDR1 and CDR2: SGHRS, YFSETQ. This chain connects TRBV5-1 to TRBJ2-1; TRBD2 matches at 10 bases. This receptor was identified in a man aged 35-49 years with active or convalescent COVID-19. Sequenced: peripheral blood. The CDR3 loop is CASSSGLAAYNEQFF. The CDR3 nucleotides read TGCGCCAGCAGCTCTGGACTAGCGGCTTACAATGAGCAGTTCTTC.